This TCR beta chain came from a study of CD8+CD57+ T cells in acquired aplastic anemia. Study context: Sorted cells (CD4+ and CD8+) yielded DNA amounts that averaged around 3.1 ug.

The CDR3 length is 14 residues. The ends lost 4 bases at V and 7 bases at J; junction bases unmatched: 10. Germline V gives CDR1 LNHDA, CDR2 SQIVND (reference sequence). The authors sequenced patients whose flow cytometry had shown CD8+CD57+ cell expansion. Regarding the study as a whole: Between patients and controls, CD8+ Simpson's diversity did not vary significantly. Patients and controls shared some 30 CD8+ CDR3 sequences, highly expressed in patients.

Notes on this clonotype: What it recognizes is unknown.

TCR beta VDJ and CDR3 profiles were obtained from a genomic DNA template. From the reads, TCRdb called clonotypes with MiXCR, one entry per CDR3 protein. Among about 180,000 distinct CDR3 sequences listed, 48% were seen once. The chain recombines TRBV19 with TRBJ2-7, with 7 nucleotides matching TRBD1. Sequencing was done on a sample of sorted CD4+, CD8+, or CD8+CD57+ T cells (not recorded which) from PBMCs. This TCR derives from a human donor with aplastic anemia. The CDR3 bases are TGTGCCAGTAGTACTTACAGGGGAAACTGGGAGCAGTACTTC. It specifies CASSTYRGNWEQYF.